A single TCR beta chain is shown here with its context. This record belongs to a study of blood T cell repertoires in COVID-19. Study summary: COVID-19 samples from acute and convalescent phases originated in the United States, Italy and Spain. Sample material is recorded as cDNA or gDNA derived from T cells, B-cell-depleted T cells, or PBMCs.

The Seattle patients, enrolled during active infection, were followed longitudinally. Some clones are missing from TCRdb's copy, which holds only in-frame ones; the method was immunoSEQ multiplex PCR. The repertoire includes 200,000 to 250,000 clones, approximately 86% of them detected once, and about a tenth sits in the top ten. The material sequenced was peripheral blood. This TCR was recovered from a woman between 45 and 65 years old with COVID-19, enrolled during active disease.

The DNA of the CDR3 is TGTGCCATCAGTGATGCCGGGACAGGGGACTATGGCTACACCTTC. Its protein product is CAISDAGTGDYGYTF. The J gene is TRBJ1-2, the V gene TRBV10-3; 10 bases align to TRBD1. V dropped 3 bases and J dropped 3; count of bases not matched to a gene: 4. Germline assignment: CDR1 ENHRY and CDR2 SYGVKD. The length of the CDR3 is 15 residues.